These 24 T cell receptor beta chains were all obtained from the same sample, sequenced in a study of T cell responses to AZD1222 COVID-19 vaccine. The repertoire was sequenced with immunoSEQ multiplex PCR; TCRdb's copy has only in-frame clones and lacks some. The data show about 120,000 clones, with 75% to 95% seen just once and 4% to 4.5% held by the top ten. Sequenced here: peripheral blood, sampled 28 days after the second dose of the MenACWY control vaccine. The receptors were gathered from an adult who received the MenACWY meningococcal vaccine as a control.

The chain couples TRBV5-6 to TRBJ2-1; 9 bases align to TRBD1. Germline CDR1 is SGHDT and CDR2 is YYEEEE. V was pared by 4 bases and J by 14 bases, with 4 bases of the junction left unmatched. CDR3 length: 11 amino acids. The CDR3: CASSLRDREFF. The CDR3 DNA reads as TGTGCCAGCAGCCTCCGGGACAGGGAGTTCTTC.

The chain is built from TRBV24-1 and TRBJ2-1; D may be TRBD2 (6 bases). Germline CDR1 and CDR2: KGHDR and SFDVKD. Trimming removed 8 bases at V and 4 bases at J, with 14 bases between. The CDR3 runs 14 residues. The CDR3 sequence: CATTAAEGYNEQFF. The CDR3 nucleotides are TGTGCCACCACCGCAGCGGAGGGATACAATGAGCAGTTCTTC.

The V gene is TRBV5-1, the J gene TRBJ2-1; D possibly uses TRBD1 or TRBD2 (5 bases each). Trimming shortened V by 4 bases and J by 0 bases, and 29 bases separated the two germline ends. The CDR3 covers 21 residues. Germline V gene sequence: CDR1 SGHRS, CDR2 YFSETQ. CDR3 DNA: TGCGCCAGCAGCCCTGCATTGACAGCGGAAAATAAGTACTCCTCCTACAATGAGCAGTTCTTC. Translated, it gives CASSPALTAENKYSSYNEQFF.

This rearrangement joins TRBV5-6 to TRBJ2-7; D is perhaps TRBD2 (5 bases). In germline, CDR1 is SGHDT, CDR2 YYEEEE. The CDR3 has 13 residues. Trimming stripped 1 base from V and 0 bases from J, with 5 bases between. The CDR3 DNA follows: TGTGCCAGCAGCTTGCTAGCCTCCTACGAGCAGTACGTC. Translating it yields CASSLLASYEQYV.

The DNA for the CDR3 is TGCGCCAGCAGCCAAGACCCCCCGGACAGTTGCATGTTTTTT. Its translation is CASSQDPPDSCMFF. The rearrangement links TRBV4-3 to TRBJ1-4, with a tentative D call TRBD1 (6 bases). CDR3 length: 14 residues. V lost 0 bases, J lost 15 bases, and 17 bases lay in between. CDR1 is LGHNA and CDR2 is YSLEER in the germline V gene.

The V call is TRBV5-1, the J call TRBJ2-7; D might be TRBD1 or TRBD2, each matching 5 bases. The CDR3 loop spans 12 amino acids. Germline V lookup: CDR1 SGHRS, CDR2 YFSETQ. The V and J ends lost 3 bases and 5 bases respectively, with 9 bases between them. CDR3 sequence: CASSSRDHEQYF. CDR3 nucleotide sequence: TGCGCCAGCAGCTCCCGGGACCACGAGCAGTACTTC.

The CDR3 here is CASSGPSEFEQYV. The CDR3 DNA reads TGTGCCAGCAGCGGTCCCAGCGAGTTCGAGCAGTACGTC. V is TRBV11-2 and J is TRBJ2-7; D is ambiguous. V dropped 5 bases and J dropped 6 bases, with 14 bases sitting between them. This CDR3 contains 13 residues. Germline CDR1 and CDR2: SGHAT and FQNNGV.

V gene TRBV4-2 combines with J gene TRBJ2-1; 7 bases agree with TRBD2. Trimming removed 0 bases from V and 4 bases from J; junction bases left unmatched: 6. The CDR3 is made up of 16 amino acids. Germline lookup yields CDR1 LGHNA and CDR2 YNFKEQ. DNA of the CDR3: TGTGCCAGCAGCCAAGATTCCCTAGCGGAGTACAATGAGCAGTTCTTC. It yields the protein CASSQDSLAEYNEQFF.

This clone was observed a handful of times. V gene TRBV19 combines with J gene TRBJ1-3; 8 nucleotides match TRBD1. This CDR3 spans 16 amino acids. Germline V gives CDR1 LNHDA, CDR2 SQIVND (reference sequence). V was clipped by 6 bases and J by 1 base; unmatched bases: 8. The CDR3 sequence is CASRQRQGKSGNTIYF. CDR3 nucleotide sequence: TGTGCCAGTAGACAAAGACAGGGGAAGTCTGGAAACACCATATATTTT.

In the case of this clone: This same CDR3 is encoded by further DNA sequences in the sample. The chain carries TRBV6-5 and TRBJ1-2; unclear D gene. Germline CDR1 is MNHEY and CDR2 is SVGAGI. V lost 2 bases, J lost 0 bases, and 4 bases lay in between. The CDR3 is 13 amino acids. The CDR3 reads CASSYLANYGYTF. The CDR3 nucleotides are TGTGCCAGCAGTTACCTCGCTAACTATGGCTACACCTTC.

V gene TRBV28 combines with J gene TRBJ2-3; the D gene is possibly TRBD2 (5 bases). V dropped 3 bases and J dropped 6 bases, with 13 bases sitting between them. The length of the CDR3 is 14 residues. Germline lookup yields CDR1 MDHEN and CDR2 SYDVKM. CDR3 coding DNA: TGTGCCAGCAGTTTCACTCGGGGTAGCGATACGCAGTATTTT. As protein: CASSFTRGSDTQYF.

The chain links TRBV3-1 (or the pseudogene TRBV3-2) to TRBJ2-7; the D gene could be TRBD1 or TRBD2 (5 bases each). The CDR3 extends over 15 amino acids. Looked up from germline, CDR1 is LGHDT and CDR2 is YNNKEL (reference sequence). V lost 5 bases and J lost 0, with 14 bases in between. The CDR3 loop reads CASSWGRGSSYEQYF. The CDR3 DNA reads TGTGCCAGCAGCTGGGGACGGGGAAGCTCCTACGAGCAGTACTTC.

V and J are TRBV7-2 and TRBJ2-2; TRBD2 might be the D (7 bases). The CDR3 runs to 15 residues. Germline V gives CDR1 SGHTA, CDR2 FQGNSA. V lost 5 bases, J lost 3 bases, and 13 bases lay in between. CDR3 sequence: CASSHGGGHTGELFF. DNA for the CDR3: TGTGCCAGCAGCCATGGGGGGGGCCACACCGGGGAGCTGTTTTTT.

This rearrangement joins TRBV6-5 to TRBJ1-1; D not resolved. V was clipped by 6 bases and J by 11 bases, with 22 bases between them. Per germline, CDR1 MNHEY and CDR2 SVGAGI. The CDR3 is 14 amino acids. The CDR3 DNA reads as TGTGCCAGCAGCCTGAGTTACTATCGGGGATCTGCTTTCTTT. Translated, it gives CASSLSYYRGSAFF.

The chain employs TRBV4-2 and TRBJ1-1; D gene unclear. The ends were cut back, 0 bases at V and 3 bases at J, with 5 bases in the middle. CDR1 and CDR2 (germline): LGHNA, YNFKEQ. The CDR3 has 13 amino acids. In DNA form, the CDR3 reads TGTGCCAGCAGCCAAGAGATCCACACTGAAGCTTTCTTT. It translates to CASSQEIHTEAFF.

This sequence joins TRBV19 and TRBJ2-7; 10 bases line up with TRBD2. The CDR3 runs to 14 residues. With 5 bases clipped from V and 3 bases from J, the junction kept 4 bases outside the gene matches. Germline V CDR1 and CDR2: LNHDA, SQIVND (reference sequence). The CDR3 here is CASSEGLAVYEQYF. The CDR3 nucleotides read TGTGCCAGTAGTGAAGGACTAGCGGTCTACGAGCAGTACTTC. Combining the CDR3 with reference TRBV19 and TRBJ2-7 gives the whole variable domain DGGITQSPKYLFRKEGQNVTLSCEQNLNHDAMYWYRQDPGQGLRLIYYSQIVNDFQKGDIAEGYSVSREKKESFPLTVTSAQKNPTAFYLCASSEGLAVYEQYFGPGTRLTVT.

This clone was picked up one time. The chain carries TRBV7-2 and TRBJ2-2; no clear D gene. Germline CDR1 is SGHTA and CDR2 is FQGNSA. This CDR3 has 18 amino acids. Trimming cost V 1 base and J 0 bases, with 15 bases left between them. CDR3: CASSLDGLESTNTGELFF. The DNA for the CDR3 is TGTGCCAGCAGCTTAGATGGTTTGGAATCTACGAACACCGGGGAGCTGTTTTTT.

The chain has TRBV18 and TRBJ2-1; 9 bases map to TRBD2. The J segment lost 5 bases and the V segment lost 4 bases, leaving 3 bases of the junction unmatched. The CDR3 length is 14 residues. Germline V lookup: CDR1 KGHSH, CDR2 LQKENI. For the CDR3, the DNA is TGTGCCAGCTCACTACGCGGGGGGGACAATGAGCAGTTCTTC. This codes for CASSLRGGDNEQFF.

The chain carries TRBV2 and TRBJ2-2; 9 bases map to TRBD1. Trimming took 5 bases from V and 4 from J; bases not matched to a gene: 5. CDR3 length equals 15 residues. Germline values: CDR1 SNHLY, CDR2 FYNNEI. The CDR3 region has the DNA TGTGCCAGCAGTATGACAGGGGGAGTCACCGGGGAGCTGTTTTTT. Its protein is CASSMTGGVTGELFF.

V and J are TRBV9 and TRBJ2-3; the match to TRBD2 covers 10 bases. The CDR3 totals 18 residues. V was pared by 1 base and J by 0 bases, with 8 bases of the junction left unmatched. CDR1 and CDR2 (germline): SGDLS, YYNGEE. CDR3 loop: CASSVTPASGSSTDTQYF. The CDR3 region has the DNA TGTGCCAGCAGCGTAACCCCGGCTAGCGGGAGTAGCACAGATACGCAGTATTTT.

This clone was detected once. The chain couples TRBV28 to TRBJ2-4; TRBD1 matches 10 bases. Unmatched junction bases numbered 13, after V lost 8 bases and J lost 0 bases. From germline, CDR1 is MDHEN and CDR2 SYDVKM. This CDR3 has 18 residues. The DNA of the CDR3 is TGTGCCAGCGTATCGCAGGGACAGGGGATCGGAGCCAAAAACATTCAGTACTTC. It encodes CASVSQGQGIGAKNIQYF.

The genes are TRBV5-4 and TRBJ2-3; no clear D gene. V shed 3 bases and J shed 0 bases, with 5 bases lying between them. Germline CDR1 and CDR2: SGHNT and YYREEE (reference sequence). The length of the CDR3 is 13 residues. CDR3 sequence (DNA): TGTGCCAGCAGCTCGACTAGCACAGATACGCAGTATTTT. Protein: CASSSTSTDTQYF.

The rearrangement uses TRBV18 and TRBJ2-7; 11 bases are shared with TRBD1. Per the germline V gene, CDR1 is KGHSH and CDR2 is LQKENI. The trim removed 3 bases at V and 8 bases at J, leaving 9 bases unmatched. The length of the CDR3 is 15 residues. CDR3 in DNA: TGTGCCAGCTCACCTCCGGGACAGGGGGAAATGAAGCAGTACTTC. Translating it yields CASSPPGQGEMKQYF.

The table lists this clone with a count of one. The genes are TRBV18 and TRBJ2-1, with unresolved D. With 8 bases removed from V and 0 bases from J, the gap between germline ends came to 11 bases. Looked up from germline, CDR1 is KGHSH and CDR2 is LQKENI. There are 14 residues in the CDR3. CDR3 protein: CASTDQGSYNEQFF. The CDR3 DNA sequence: TGTGCCAGCACTGACCAAGGCTCCTACAATGAGCAGTTCTTC.